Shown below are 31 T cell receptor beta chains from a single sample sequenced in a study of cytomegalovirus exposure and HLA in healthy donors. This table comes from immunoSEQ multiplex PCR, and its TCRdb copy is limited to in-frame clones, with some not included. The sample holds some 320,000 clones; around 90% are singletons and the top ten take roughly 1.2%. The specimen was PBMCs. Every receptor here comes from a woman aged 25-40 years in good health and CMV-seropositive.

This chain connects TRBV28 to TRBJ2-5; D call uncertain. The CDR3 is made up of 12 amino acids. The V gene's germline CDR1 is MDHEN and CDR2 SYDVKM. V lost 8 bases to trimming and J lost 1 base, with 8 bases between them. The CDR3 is CASRTGQETQYF. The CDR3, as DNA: TGTGCCAGCCGGACGGGCCAAGAGACCCAGTACTTC.

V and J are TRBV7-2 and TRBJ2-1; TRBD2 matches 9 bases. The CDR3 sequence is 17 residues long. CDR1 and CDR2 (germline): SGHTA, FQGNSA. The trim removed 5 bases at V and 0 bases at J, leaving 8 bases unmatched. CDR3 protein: CASSNPGLAGSYNEQFF. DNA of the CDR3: TGTGCCAGCAGCAACCCGGGACTAGCAGGCTCCTACAATGAGCAGTTCTTC. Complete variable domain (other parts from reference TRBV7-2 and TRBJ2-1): GAGVSQSPSNKVTEKGKDVELRCDPISGHTALYWYRQSLGQGLEFLIYFQGNSAPDKSGLPSDRFSAERTGGSVSTLTIQRTQQEDSAVYLCASSNPGLAGSYNEQFFGPGTRLTVL.

The CDR3 region is CAWIPRVNTEAFF. CDR3 coding DNA: TGTGCCTGGATACCACGGGTGAACACTGAAGCTTTCTTT. The V call is TRBV30, the J call TRBJ1-1, with D hard to call. This CDR3 comprises 13 residues. The V gene's germline CDR1 is GTSNPN and CDR2 SVGIG (reference sequence). V was trimmed by 4 bases and J by 0 bases, leaving 9 bases between them.

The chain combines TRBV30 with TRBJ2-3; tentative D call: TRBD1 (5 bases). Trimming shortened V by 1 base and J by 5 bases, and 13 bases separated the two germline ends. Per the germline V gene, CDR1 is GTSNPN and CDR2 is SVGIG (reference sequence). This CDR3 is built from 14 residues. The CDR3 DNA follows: TGTGCCTGGAGTGAAACAGGAGTCGGAGATACGCAGTATTTT. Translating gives CAWSETGVGDTQYF.

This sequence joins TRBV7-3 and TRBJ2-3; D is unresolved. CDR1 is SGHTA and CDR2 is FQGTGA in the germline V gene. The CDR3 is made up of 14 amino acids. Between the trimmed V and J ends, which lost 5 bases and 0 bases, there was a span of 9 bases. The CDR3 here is CASSPSSSTDTQYF. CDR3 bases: TGTGCCAGCAGCCCCTCCTCTAGCACAGATACGCAGTATTTT.

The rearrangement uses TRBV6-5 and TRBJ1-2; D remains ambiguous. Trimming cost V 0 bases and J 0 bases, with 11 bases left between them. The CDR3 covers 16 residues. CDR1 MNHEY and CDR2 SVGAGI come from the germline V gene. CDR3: CASSYSLRVANYGYTF. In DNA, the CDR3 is TGTGCCAGCAGTTACTCGTTAAGGGTGGCTAACTATGGCTACACCTTC.

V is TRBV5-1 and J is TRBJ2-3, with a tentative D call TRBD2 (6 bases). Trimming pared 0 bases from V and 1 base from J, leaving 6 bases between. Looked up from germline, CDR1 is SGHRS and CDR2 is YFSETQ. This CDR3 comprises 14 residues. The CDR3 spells CASSLGLGTDTQYF. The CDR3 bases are TGCGCCAGCAGCTTGGGACTAGGCACAGATACGCAGTATTTT.

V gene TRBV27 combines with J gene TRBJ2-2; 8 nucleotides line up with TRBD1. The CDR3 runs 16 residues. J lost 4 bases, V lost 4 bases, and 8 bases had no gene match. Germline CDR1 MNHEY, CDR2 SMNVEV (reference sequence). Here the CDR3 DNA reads TGTGCCAGCAGTTATTCAGGGGGCGCAGGCACCGGGGAGCTGTTTTTT. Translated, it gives CASSYSGGAGTGELFF.

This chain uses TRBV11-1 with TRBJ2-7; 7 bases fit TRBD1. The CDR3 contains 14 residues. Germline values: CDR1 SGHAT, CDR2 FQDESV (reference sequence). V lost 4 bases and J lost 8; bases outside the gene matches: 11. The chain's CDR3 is CASSSSDRPSKQYF. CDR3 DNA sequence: TGTGCCAGCAGCTCGTCGGACAGGCCGTCGAAGCAGTACTTC.

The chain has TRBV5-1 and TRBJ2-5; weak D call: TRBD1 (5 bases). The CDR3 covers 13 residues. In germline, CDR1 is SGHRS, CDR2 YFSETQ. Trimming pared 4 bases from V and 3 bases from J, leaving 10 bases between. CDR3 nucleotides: TGCGCCAGCAGCGCACAAGGGGAAGAGACCCAGTACTTC. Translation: CASSAQGEETQYF.

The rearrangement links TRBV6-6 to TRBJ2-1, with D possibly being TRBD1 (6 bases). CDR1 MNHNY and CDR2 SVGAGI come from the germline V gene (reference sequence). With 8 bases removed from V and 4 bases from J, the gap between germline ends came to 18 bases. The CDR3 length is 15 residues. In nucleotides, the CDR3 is TGTGCCAGCTCGAATACGAGGACAGCATACAATGAGCAGTTCTTC. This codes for CASSNTRTAYNEQFF.

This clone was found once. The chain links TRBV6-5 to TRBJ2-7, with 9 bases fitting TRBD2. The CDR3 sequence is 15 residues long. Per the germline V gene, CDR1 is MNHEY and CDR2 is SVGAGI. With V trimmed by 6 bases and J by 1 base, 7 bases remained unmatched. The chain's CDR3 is CASSLGLAKSYEQYF. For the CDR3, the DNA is TGTGCCAGCAGCCTCGGACTAGCGAAATCCTACGAGCAGTACTTC.

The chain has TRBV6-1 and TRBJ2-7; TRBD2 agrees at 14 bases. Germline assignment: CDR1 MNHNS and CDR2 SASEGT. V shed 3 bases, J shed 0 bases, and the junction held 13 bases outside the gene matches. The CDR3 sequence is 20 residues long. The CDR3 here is CASSDPRLGLAGVSSYEQYF. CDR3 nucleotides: TGTGCCAGCAGTGACCCAAGGTTGGGACTAGCGGGGGTAAGCTCCTACGAGCAGTACTTC.

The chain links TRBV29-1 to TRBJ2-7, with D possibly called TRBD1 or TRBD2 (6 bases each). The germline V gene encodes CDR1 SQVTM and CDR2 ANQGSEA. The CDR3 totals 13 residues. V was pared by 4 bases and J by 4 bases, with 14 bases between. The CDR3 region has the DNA TGCAGCGTTGTACGGGGGCCGGAGTACGAGCAGTACTTC. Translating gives CSVVRGPEYEQYF.

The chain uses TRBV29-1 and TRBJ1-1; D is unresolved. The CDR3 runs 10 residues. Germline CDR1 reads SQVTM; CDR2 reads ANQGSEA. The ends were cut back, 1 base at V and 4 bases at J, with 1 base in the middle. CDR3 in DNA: TGCAGCGTTGAAGCCACTGAAGCTTTCTTT. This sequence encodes CSVEATEAFF.

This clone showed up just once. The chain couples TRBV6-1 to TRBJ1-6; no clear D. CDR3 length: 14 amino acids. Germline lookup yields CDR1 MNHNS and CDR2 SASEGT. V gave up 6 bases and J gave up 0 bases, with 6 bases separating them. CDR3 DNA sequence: TGTGCCAGCAGGTTAAGCTCCTATAATTCACCCCTCCACTTT. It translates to CASRLSSYNSPLHF.

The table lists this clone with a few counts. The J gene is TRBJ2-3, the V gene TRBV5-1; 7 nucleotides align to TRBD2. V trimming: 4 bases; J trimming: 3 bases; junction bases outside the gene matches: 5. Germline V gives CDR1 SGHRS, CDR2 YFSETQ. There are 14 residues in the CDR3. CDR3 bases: TGCGCCAGCAGCCCGACTAGCTCAACAGATACGCAGTATTTT. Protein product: CASSPTSSTDTQYF.

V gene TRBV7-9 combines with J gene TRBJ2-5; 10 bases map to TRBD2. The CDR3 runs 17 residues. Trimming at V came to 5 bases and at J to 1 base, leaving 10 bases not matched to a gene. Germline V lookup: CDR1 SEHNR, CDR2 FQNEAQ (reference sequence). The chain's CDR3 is CASSAVLAGVVQETQYF. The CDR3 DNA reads TGTGCCAGCAGCGCAGTCCTAGCGGGAGTCGTCCAAGAGACCCAGTACTTC. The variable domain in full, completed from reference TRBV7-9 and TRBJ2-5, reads DTGVSQNPRHKITKRGQNVTFRCDPISEHNRLYWYRQTLGQGPEFLTYFQNEAQLEKSRLLSDRFSAERPKGSFSTLEIQRTEQGDSAMYLCASSAVLAGVVQETQYFGPGTRLLVL.

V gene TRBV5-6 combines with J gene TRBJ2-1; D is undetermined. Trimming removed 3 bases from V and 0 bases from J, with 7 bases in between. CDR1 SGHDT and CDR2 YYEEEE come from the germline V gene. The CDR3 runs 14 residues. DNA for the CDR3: TGTGCCAGCAGCTACGCCAGCTCCTACAATGAGCAGTTCTTC. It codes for CASSYASSYNEQFF.

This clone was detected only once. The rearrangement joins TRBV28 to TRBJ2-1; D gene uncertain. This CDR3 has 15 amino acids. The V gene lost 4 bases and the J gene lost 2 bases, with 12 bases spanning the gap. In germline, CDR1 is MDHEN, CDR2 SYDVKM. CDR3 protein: CASSSAELAYNEQFF. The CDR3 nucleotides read TGTGCCAGCAGTTCGGCGGAGTTAGCCTACAATGAGCAGTTCTTC.

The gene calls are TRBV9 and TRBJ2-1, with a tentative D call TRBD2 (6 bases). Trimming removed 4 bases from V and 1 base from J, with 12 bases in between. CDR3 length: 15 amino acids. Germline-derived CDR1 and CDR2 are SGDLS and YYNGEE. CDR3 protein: CASSPSSVSYNEQFF. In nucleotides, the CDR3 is TGTGCCAGCAGCCCCTCTAGCGTTTCCTACAATGAGCAGTTCTTC.

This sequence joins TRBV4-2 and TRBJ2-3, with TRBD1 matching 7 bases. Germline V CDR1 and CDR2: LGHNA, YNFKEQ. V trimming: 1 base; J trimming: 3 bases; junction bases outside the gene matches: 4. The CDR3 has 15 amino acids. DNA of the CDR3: TGTGCCAGCAGCCAAGCCGGGACAGCTACAGATACGCAGTATTTT. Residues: CASSQAGTATDTQYF.

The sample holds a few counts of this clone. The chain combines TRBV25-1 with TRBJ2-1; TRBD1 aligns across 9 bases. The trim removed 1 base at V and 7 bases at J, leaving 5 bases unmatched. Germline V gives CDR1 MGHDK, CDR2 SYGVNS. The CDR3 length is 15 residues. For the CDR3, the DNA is TGTGCCAGCAGTGAATTCACAGGGGGCCGAAATGAGCAGTTCTTC. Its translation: CASSEFTGGRNEQFF.

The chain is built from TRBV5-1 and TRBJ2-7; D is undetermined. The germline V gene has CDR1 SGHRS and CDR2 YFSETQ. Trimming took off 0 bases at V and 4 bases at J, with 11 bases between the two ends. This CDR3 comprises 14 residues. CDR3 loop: CASSLDGRPYEQYF. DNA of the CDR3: TGCGCCAGCAGCTTGGATGGCAGGCCATACGAGCAGTACTTC. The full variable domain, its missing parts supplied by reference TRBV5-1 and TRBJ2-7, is KAGVTQTPRYLIKTRGQQVTLSCSPISGHRSVSWYQQTPGQGLQFLFEYFSETQRNKGNFPGRFSGRQFSNSRSEMNVSTLELGDSALYLCASSLDGRPYEQYFGPGTRLTVT.

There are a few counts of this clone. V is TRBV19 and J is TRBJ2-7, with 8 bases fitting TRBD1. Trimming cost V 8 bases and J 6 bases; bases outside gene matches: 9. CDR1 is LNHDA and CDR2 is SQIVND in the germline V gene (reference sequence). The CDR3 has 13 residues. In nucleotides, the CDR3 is TGTGCCAGTGGGTTCCAGGGGGCTGGCGAGCAGTACTTC. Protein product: CASGFQGAGEQYF.

The CDR3 nucleotides read TGTGCCAGCAGCTCGCCCGACAGCCTCTATGGCTACACCTTC. Amino acids: CASSSPDSLYGYTF. This rearrangement joins TRBV7-6 to TRBJ1-2; maybe TRBD1 (5 bases). The CDR3 runs 14 residues. V lost 4 bases and J lost 4, with 13 bases in between. Germline V gene sequence: CDR1 SGHVS, CDR2 FNYEAQ.

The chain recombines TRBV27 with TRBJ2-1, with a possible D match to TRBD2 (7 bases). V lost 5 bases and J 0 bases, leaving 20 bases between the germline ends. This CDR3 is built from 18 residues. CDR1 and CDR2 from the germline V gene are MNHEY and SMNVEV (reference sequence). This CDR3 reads CASSQGTISPSSYNEQFF. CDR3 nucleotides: TGTGCCAGCAGTCAGGGGACTATATCTCCAAGCTCCTACAATGAGCAGTTCTTC.

The chain's CDR3 is CASSENDRVYEQYF. The CDR3 nucleotides read TGTGCCAGCAGTGAAAACGACAGGGTCTACGAGCAGTACTTC. The chain combines TRBV6-1 with TRBJ2-7, with TRBD1 matching over 7 bases. Germline V gene sequence: CDR1 MNHNS, CDR2 SASEGT. The CDR3 spans 14 residues. V lost 2 bases to trimming and J lost 3 bases; unmatched junction nucleotides: 4.

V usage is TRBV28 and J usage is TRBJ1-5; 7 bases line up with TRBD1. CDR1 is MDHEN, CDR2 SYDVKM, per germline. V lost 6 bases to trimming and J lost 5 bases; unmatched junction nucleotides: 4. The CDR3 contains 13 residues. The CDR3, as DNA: TGTGCCAGCAGCACTGACAGGGATCAGCCCCAGCATTTT. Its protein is CASSTDRDQPQHF. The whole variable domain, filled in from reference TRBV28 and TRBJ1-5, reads DVKVTQSSRYLVKRTGEKVFLECVQDMDHENMFWYRQDPGLGLRLIYFSYDVKMKEKGDIPEGYSVSREKKERFSLILESASTNQTSMYLCASSTDRDQPQHFGDGTRLSIL.

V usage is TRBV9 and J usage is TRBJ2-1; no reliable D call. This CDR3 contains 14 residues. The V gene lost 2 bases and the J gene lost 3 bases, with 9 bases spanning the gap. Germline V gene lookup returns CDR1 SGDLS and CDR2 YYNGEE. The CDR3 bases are TGTGCCAGCAGCGTCTCCGTAAGCTACAATGAGCAGTTCTTC. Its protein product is CASSVSVSYNEQFF.

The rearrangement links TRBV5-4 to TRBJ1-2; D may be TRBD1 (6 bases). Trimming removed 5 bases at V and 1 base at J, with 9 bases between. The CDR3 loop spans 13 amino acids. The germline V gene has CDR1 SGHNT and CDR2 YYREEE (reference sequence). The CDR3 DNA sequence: TGTGCCAGCAGACACAGGGATAACTATGGCTACACCTTC. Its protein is CASRHRDNYGYTF.